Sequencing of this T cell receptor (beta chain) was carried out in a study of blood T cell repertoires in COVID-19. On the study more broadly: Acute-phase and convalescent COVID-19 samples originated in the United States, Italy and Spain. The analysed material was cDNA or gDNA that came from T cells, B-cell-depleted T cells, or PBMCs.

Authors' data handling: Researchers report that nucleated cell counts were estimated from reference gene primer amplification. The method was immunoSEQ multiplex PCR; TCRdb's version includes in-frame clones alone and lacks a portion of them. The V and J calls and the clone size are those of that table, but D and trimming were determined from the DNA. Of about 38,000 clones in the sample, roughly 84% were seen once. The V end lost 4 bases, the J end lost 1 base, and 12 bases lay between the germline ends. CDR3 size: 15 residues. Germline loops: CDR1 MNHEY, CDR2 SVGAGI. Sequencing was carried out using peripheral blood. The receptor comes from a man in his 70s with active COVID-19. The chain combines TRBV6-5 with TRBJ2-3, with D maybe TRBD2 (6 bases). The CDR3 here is CASSSAGSGTDTQYF. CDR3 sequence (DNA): TGTGCCAGCAGTTCAGCGGGCTCCGGCACAGATACGCAGTATTTT.